The clone carrying this T cell receptor (beta chain) is a singleton in its sample. Its antigen remains unidentified. Collection occurred without any documented infections or immune events in donors. This sample was taken from a study of identifying expanded T cells in peripheral blood. The CDR3 has 12 amino acids. Germline V gives CDR1 SGHNT, CDR2 YYREEE (reference sequence). Trimming removed 4 bases from V and 8 bases from J, with 12 bases in between. Using immunoSEQ multiplex PCR, the repertoire was profiled, and TCRdb retains in-frame clones only, with some absent. The table shows 80,000 to 90,000 clones, with approximately 86% occurring only once. Whole-study findings and limits: Technical replicates showed approximately 1.2 changed clones; roughly two weeks 15 to 20; four weeks 19. Variance in clone template counts between approximately 2-week samples significantly increased with total template count across all healthy donors.

V is TRBV5-4 and J is TRBJ1-2; no reliable D call. This receptor was taken from a person aged 18 to 70 in good health. The sample comprised blood. The CDR3 loop is CASSLGPMGYTF. The CDR3, as DNA: TGTGCCAGCAGCCTCGGACCTATGGGCTACACCTTC.